The 15 T cell receptor beta chains below come from one sample, sequenced in a study of Ad26.COV2.S vaccination and SARS-CoV-2 variants. Clones were sequenced by immunoSEQ multiplex PCR, and TCRdb holds only the in-frame ones, with some missing. The sample records 240,000 or so clones, 70% to 90% being singletons. Treatment noted: some 20 received Ad26.COV2.S at low or high dose, single or two shots; roughly five received placebo; per-sample allocation not given. After the first vaccine or placebo injection, samples were drawn on day 63. The specimen comprised peripheral blood, sampled in a trial of Ad26.COV2.S vaccine versus placebo. The receptor source for this set is a person aged 18-60 years who received the Ad26.COV2.S COVID-19 vaccine or a placebo.

V usage is TRBV5-4 and J usage is TRBJ2-3; D is undetermined. Germline CDR1 is SGHNT and CDR2 is YYREEE (reference sequence). The ends were cut back, 6 bases at V and 2 bases at J, with 7 bases in the middle. There are 12 residues in the CDR3. The CDR3 loop reads CASTTNTDTQYF. CDR3 bases: TGTGCCAGCACCACCAACACAGATACGCAGTATTTT.

V gene TRBV7-9 combines with J gene TRBJ2-5; TRBD2 matches 8 bases. J gave up 6 bases and V 5 bases, and 11 bases lay outside the gene matches. This CDR3 has 15 amino acids. In germline, CDR1 is SEHNR, CDR2 FQNEAQ (reference sequence). CDR3 coding DNA: TGTGCCAGCAGCCCTCGCGGCGGGGGGACACAGACCCAGTACTTC. Translating gives CASSPRGGGTQTQYF.

The chain links TRBV15 to TRBJ1-1; D possibly corresponds to TRBD1 (6 bases). Trimming cost V 1 base and J 4 bases, with 13 bases left between them. Germline CDR1 LNHNV, CDR2 YYDKDF (reference sequence). The CDR3 is 15 amino acids. The CDR3 DNA follows: TGTGCCACCAGCAGAGTCCACAGGGATGGCACTGAAGCTTTCTTT. It is translated as CATSRVHRDGTEAFF. Looking up the rest from reference TRBV15 and TRBJ1-1 gives the full variable domain: DAMVIQNPRYQVTQFGKPVTLSCSQTLNHNVMYWYQQKSSQAPKLLFHYYDKDFNNEADTPDNFQSRRPNTSFCFLDIRSPGLGDTAMYLCATSRVHRDGTEAFFGQGTRLTVV.

This rearrangement joins TRBV11-2 to TRBJ1-5, with D perhaps matching TRBD1 (5 bases). V was trimmed by 5 bases and J by 7 bases, leaving 15 bases between them. Germline V gene lookup returns CDR1 SGHAT and CDR2 FQNNGV. The CDR3 has 14 residues. CDR3 DNA: TGTGCCAGCAGCACTCAGGGAGGCGGACAGCCCCAGCATTTT. Amino acid sequence: CASSTQGGGQPQHF.

The chain recombines TRBV29-1 with TRBJ1-5, with D unclear. The CDR3 is 13 amino acids. Per the germline V gene, CDR1 is SQVTM and CDR2 is ANQGSEA. The germline V and J ends were trimmed by 3 bases and 6 bases, with 12 bases remaining between them. For the CDR3, the DNA is TGCAGCGTTGAGAGCCAGGCGGCTCAGCCCCAGCATTTT. This encodes CSVESQAAQPQHF.

This clone was seen just once. This chain links TRBV29-1 with TRBJ1-2; 7 bases fit TRBD1. Germline-derived CDR1 and CDR2 are SQVTM and ANQGSEA. This CDR3 is 13 amino acids long. The J segment lost 6 bases and the V segment lost 6 bases, leaving 10 bases of the junction unmatched. As DNA, the CDR3 is TGCAGCGTCAACCCCGGTACAGGGGATGGCTACACCTTC. This translates into CSVNPGTGDGYTF.

This sequence joins TRBV27 and TRBJ2-2, with 10 bases fitting TRBD1. The germline V gene has CDR1 MNHEY and CDR2 SMNVEV (reference sequence). There are 16 residues in the CDR3. With 7 bases clipped from V and 2 bases from J, the junction kept 7 bases outside the gene matches. CDR3 coding DNA: TGTGCCAGCACTGGGGACAGGGGCCTCAACACCGGGGAGCTGTTTTTT. Translating it yields CASTGDRGLNTGELFF.

The chain couples TRBV7-3 to TRBJ2-1; 13 bases match TRBD2. The CDR3 runs to 15 residues. CDR1 is SGHTA, CDR2 FQGTGA, per germline. With V trimmed by 4 bases and J by 4 bases, 1 base remained unmatched. The CDR3 sequence is CASSSGLAGYNEQFF. DNA for the CDR3: TGTGCCAGCAGCTCGGGACTAGCGGGATACAATGAGCAGTTCTTC.

The V and J genes are TRBV5-1 and TRBJ2-5, with TRBD1 identical over 7 bases. With 4 bases clipped from V and 0 bases from J, the junction kept 3 bases outside the gene matches. The CDR3 is 14 amino acids. Germline V CDR1 and CDR2: SGHRS, YFSETQ. In DNA, the CDR3 is TGCGCCAGCAGCACGGGACAGAACCAAGAGACCCAGTACTTC. Amino acid sequence: CASSTGQNQETQYF.

This clone was counted a single time. This sequence joins TRBV4-3 and TRBJ2-1; D call uncertain. Germline-derived CDR1 and CDR2 are LGHNA and YSLEER. The V and J ends lost 3 bases and 9 bases respectively, with 9 bases between them. The CDR3 has 12 residues. In DNA, the CDR3 is TGCGCCAGCAGCCAGACAAGGGCTGAGCAGTTCTTC. Amino acid sequence: CASSQTRAEQFF.

The chain has TRBV3-1 (or the pseudogene TRBV3-2) and TRBJ2-7; tentative D call: TRBD2 (5 bases). The CDR3 has 15 amino acids. The germline gives CDR1 LGHDT, CDR2 YNNKEL (reference sequence). Trimming left V 7 bases short and J 2 bases short, with 18 bases between. The CDR3 DNA sequence: TGTGCCAGCATTCGGGAACTCCCGAAGGCCTACGAGCAGTACTTC. Translating it yields CASIRELPKAYEQYF.

The chain joins TRBV6-2 or TRBV6-3 to TRBJ2-1, with 10 positions matching TRBD2. Trimming removed 2 bases from V and 8 bases from J; junction bases left unmatched: 12. The length of the CDR3 is 17 residues. Germline lookup yields CDR1 MNHEY and CDR2 SVGEGT. The CDR3 DNA follows: TGTGCCAGCAGTTACCCAGAACGGGGACTAGCGCACGATGAGCAGTTCTTC. It translates to CASSYPERGLAHDEQFF.

The chain is built from TRBV6-5 and TRBJ2-1; TRBD2 aligns across 7 bases. J lost 9 bases, V lost 5 bases, and 4 bases had no gene match. Germline CDR1 reads MNHEY; CDR2 reads SVGAGI. The CDR3 is 12 residues long. CDR3 in amino acids: CASSQSSGEQFF. The CDR3 bases are TGTGCCAGCAGTCAATCTAGCGGTGAGCAGTTCTTC.

This chain links TRBV19 with TRBJ1-2, with 8 bases fitting TRBD1. Germline-derived CDR1 and CDR2 are LNHDA and SQIVND (reference sequence). The CDR3 has 16 amino acids. V lost 3 bases to trimming and J lost 4 bases; unmatched junction nucleotides: 10. The CDR3 DNA sequence: TGTGCCAGTAGTATCATACAGGGGGTGAAGGGCTATGGCTACACCTTC. It codes for CASSIIQGVKGYGYTF.

V gene TRBV27 combines with J gene TRBJ2-3; D remains ambiguous. Germline values: CDR1 MNHEY, CDR2 SMNVEV (reference sequence). The CDR3 is 15 amino acids. Trimming took 5 bases from V and 1 from J, leaving 13 bases between them. The DNA of the CDR3 is TGTGCCAGCAGTCCTTACCCGACACGCACAGATACGCAGTATTTT. This codes for CASSPYPTRTDTQYF.